These T cell receptor beta chains were read from a single sample in a study of tumor-infiltrating lymphocytes in localized non-small cell lung cancer. The protocol was immunoSEQ multiplex PCR, while the TCRdb copy is restricted to in-frame clones and leaves out a portion. The sample holds some 2,500 clones; 60% to 80% are singletons and the top ten take 8.5% to 10%. Sequenced sample: uninvolved lung tissue not adjacent to the tumor. The receptors here all came from a human donor with non-small cell lung cancer. Both conserved end residues are trimmed from each CDR3. D genes are given only for firm matches.

>TRBV9|TRBD2|TRBJ2-1
ASSPTGLAASGGNEQF
>TRBV4-2|TRBD2|TRBJ2-1
ASSQSGTSGSDEQF
>TRBV5-1|NA|TRBJ2-7
ASSLAGTIAYEQY
>TRBV5-1|TRBD1|TRBJ2-2
ASSEDRGNTGELF
>TRBV7-2|TRBD2|TRBJ2-1
ASSSPGLAGGHEQF
>TRBV20-1|NA|TRBJ2-7
SGIKNYEQY
>TRBV28|NA|TRBJ1-1
ASSYPGTRGNTEAF
>TRBV30|NA|TRBJ2-5
AAREGEVVRETQY
>TRBV30|TRBD1|TRBJ2-7
AWSLTTGQAQY